This T cell receptor beta chain was sequenced in a study of blood T cells in healthy people across ages. The junction had 18 bases not matched to a gene; V was cut back by 6 bases and J by 4 bases. CDR1 and CDR2 (germline): DFQATT, SNEGSKA (reference sequence). This CDR3 spans 17 amino acids. Sample-barcoded 5' priming and a J-beta primer mix drove a second PCR of about 7 to 12 cycles. Via MiXCR, TCRdb re-called the 5' RACE reads, giving one row per CDR3 protein. The table records approximately 850,000 distinct CDR3 sequences, around 43% of them present only once. The rearrangement joins TRBV20-1 to TRBJ2-4; 7 positions match TRBD1. The source is a man in his fifties or sixties in good health. The specimen was blood. The CDR3 bases are TGCAGTGCCCAACCCTCCAGGGGGTCTATTGGGAAAAACATTCAGTACTTC. Protein: CSAQPSRGSIGKNIQYF.